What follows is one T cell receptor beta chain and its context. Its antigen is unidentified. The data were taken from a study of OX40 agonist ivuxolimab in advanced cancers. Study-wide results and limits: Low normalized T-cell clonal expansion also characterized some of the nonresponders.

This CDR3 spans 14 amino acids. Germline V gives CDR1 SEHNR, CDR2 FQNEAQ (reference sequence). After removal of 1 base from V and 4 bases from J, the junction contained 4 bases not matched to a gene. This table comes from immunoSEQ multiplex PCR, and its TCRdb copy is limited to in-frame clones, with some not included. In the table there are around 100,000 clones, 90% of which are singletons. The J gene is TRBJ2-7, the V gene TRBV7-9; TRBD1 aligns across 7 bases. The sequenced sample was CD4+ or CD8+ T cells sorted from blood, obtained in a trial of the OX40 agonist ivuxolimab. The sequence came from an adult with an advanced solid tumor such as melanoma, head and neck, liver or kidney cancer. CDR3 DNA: TGTGCCAGCAGCTTAGTGGGACAGATATACGAGCAGTACTTC. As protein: CASSLVGQIYEQYF.